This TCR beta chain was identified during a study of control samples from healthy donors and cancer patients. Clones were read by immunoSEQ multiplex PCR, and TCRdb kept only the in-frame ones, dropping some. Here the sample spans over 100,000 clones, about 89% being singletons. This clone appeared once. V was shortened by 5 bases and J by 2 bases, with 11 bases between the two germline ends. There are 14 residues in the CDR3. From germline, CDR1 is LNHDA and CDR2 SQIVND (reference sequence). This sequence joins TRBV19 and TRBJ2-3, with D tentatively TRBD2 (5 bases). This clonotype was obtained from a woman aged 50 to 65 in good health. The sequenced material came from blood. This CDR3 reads CASSLGLYTDTQYF. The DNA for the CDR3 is TGTGCCAGTAGTCTAGGACTCTACACAGATACGCAGTATTTT.